These 4 T cell receptor beta chains came from one sample sequenced in a study of blood T cell repertoires in COVID-19. Some clones are missing from TCRdb's copy, which holds only in-frame ones; the method was immunoSEQ multiplex PCR. The data contain about 70,000 clones, around 86% of them singletons. The sequenced sample was peripheral blood. Receptors originate from a human donor in a cohort sampled during active COVID-19.

The J gene is TRBJ1-2, the V gene TRBV2; D is unclear. V was shortened by 3 bases and J by 2 bases, with 10 bases between the two germline ends. The CDR3 length is 14 residues. The germline gives CDR1 SNHLY, CDR2 FYNNEI. CDR3: CASSEGMLNYGYTF. Here the CDR3 DNA reads TGTGCCAGCAGTGAGGGCATGTTGAACTATGGCTACACCTTC.

V is TRBV7-9 and J is TRBJ1-2, with D possibly being TRBD1 (5 bases). The germline CDR1 and CDR2 sequences are SEHNR and FQNEAQ (reference sequence). Trimming removed 4 bases from V and 8 bases from J, with 20 bases in between. This CDR3 comprises 15 residues. The CDR3 DNA reads as TGTGCCAGCAGCTCGGGGGATCCCTCAACTTCGGGCTACACCTTC. Translated, it gives CASSSGDPSTSGYTF.

This clone was seen just once. The V and J genes are TRBV18 and TRBJ1-2; 7 bases line up with TRBD1. The CDR3 runs to 14 residues. The V and J ends lost 6 bases and 7 bases, in that order; junction bases with no gene match: 11. Germline V gene data show CDR1 as KGHSH and CDR2 as LQKENI. CDR3 amino acids: CASSPPTGWSGYTF. CDR3 bases: TGTGCCAGCTCCCCCCCGACAGGGTGGAGTGGCTACACCTTC.

The genes are TRBV6-5 and TRBJ1-2; TRBD1 might be the D (6 bases). This CDR3 contains 12 residues. V gave up 5 bases and J gave up 2 bases, with 6 bases separating them. Germline V lookup: CDR1 MNHEY, CDR2 SVGAGI. The CDR3 spells CASSTGNYGYTF. The DNA for the CDR3 is TGTGCCAGCAGTACAGGGAACTATGGCTACACCTTC.